The next 8 T cell receptor beta chains were all read from a single sample in a study of blood T cell repertoires in COVID-19. Here immunoSEQ multiplex PCR was the method, and the copy in TCRdb shows in-frame clones only, minus some. The data show about 210,000 clones, about 84% seen once. Sequenced material: PBMCs or T cells enriched from blood (not recorded which). The source is a man under 40 with acute COVID-19.

This chain uses TRBV25-1 with TRBJ2-1; 9 bases line up with TRBD1. CDR1 and CDR2 from the germline V gene are MGHDK and SYGVNS. The CDR3 is 17 amino acids. V was pared by 6 bases and J by 0 bases, with 9 bases of the junction left unmatched. The CDR3 reads CASSPNPGQGSYNEQFF. DNA for the CDR3: TGTGCCAGCAGCCCGAACCCGGGACAGGGCTCCTACAATGAGCAGTTCTTC.

This clone was detected only once. V is TRBV12-1 and J is TRBJ2-3; the table's D call of TRBD2 was not tested on the DNA. TRBV12-1 has pseudogene status. The CDR3 is 16 amino acids. CDR3 coding DNA: TGTGCCAGCAGCTTTTTGGGGGGGAAATTCACAGATACGCAGTATTTT. Encoded protein: CASSFLGGKFTDTQYF.

V and J are TRBV6-5 and TRBJ2-2; possibly TRBD1 for D (6 bases). The CDR3 consists of 15 residues. CDR1 is MNHEY, CDR2 SVGAGI, per germline. Trimming removed 6 bases at V and 1 base at J, with 12 bases between. CDR3 sequence (DNA): TGTGCCAGCAGACTCGGGACATTGAACACCGGGGAGCTGTTTTTT. It is translated as CASRLGTLNTGELFF.

The genes are TRBV24-1 and TRBJ2-5; tentatively, D is TRBD2 (5 bases). V lost 2 bases and J lost 2, with 14 bases in between. This CDR3 contains 16 residues. The germline CDR1 and CDR2 sequences are KGHDR and SFDVKD. CDR3 in amino acids: CATSDSSGKGQETQYF. In nucleotides, the CDR3 is TGTGCCACCAGTGATTCTTCCGGGAAGGGTCAAGAGACCCAGTACTTC.

The V call is TRBV3-1 (or the pseudogene TRBV3-2), the J call TRBJ2-7; D call uncertain. Trimming removed 1 base from V and 3 bases from J, with 16 bases in between. CDR1 and CDR2 from the germline V gene are LGHDT and YNNKEL (reference sequence). This CDR3 comprises 16 residues. CDR3 residues: CASSQGRGRTIYEQYF. DNA of the CDR3: TGTGCCAGCAGCCAAGGGCGCGGCCGAACCATCTACGAGCAGTACTTC.

The chain employs TRBV6-5 and TRBJ1-5; TRBD1 matches 8 bases. CDR1 is MNHEY and CDR2 is SVGAGI in the germline V gene. The CDR3 is 13 residues long. V was pared by 8 bases and J by 8 bases, with 8 bases of the junction left unmatched. CDR3 DNA sequence: TGTGCCAGCCCCCAGGGGGCCGCGGAGCCCCAGCATTTT. This sequence encodes CASPQGAAEPQHF.

This clone was picked up a small number of times. The chain is built from TRBV3-1 (or the pseudogene TRBV3-2) and TRBJ1-1; maybe TRBD1 (5 bases). Trimming took off 3 bases at V and 2 bases at J, with 7 bases between the two ends. This CDR3 has 13 amino acids. CDR1 is LGHDT, CDR2 YNNKEL, per germline (reference sequence). The CDR3, as DNA: TGTGCCAGCAGCCAGGGGCCAAACACTGAAGCTTTCTTT. Its translation is CASSQGPNTEAFF.

This chain uses TRBV6-1 with TRBJ1-2, with 7 nucleotides matching TRBD1. V was clipped by 4 bases and J by 0 bases; unmatched bases: 11. CDR1 is MNHNS, CDR2 SASEGT, per germline. This CDR3 region has 17 residues. CDR3 sequence reads: CASSGITGANTNYGYTF. Written as DNA, the CDR3 is TGTGCCAGCAGTGGGATAACAGGGGCAAACACTAACTATGGCTACACCTTC.